This T cell receptor (beta chain) emerged from a study of response to subunit inactivated influenza vaccine. Regarding the study as a whole: Authors suggested each seasonal flu vaccination may recruit only limited numbers of new T cells.

There are 14 residues in the CDR3. Germline values: CDR1 DFQATT, CDR2 SNEGSKA (reference sequence). The V and J ends lost 6 bases and 0 bases, in that order; junction bases with no gene match: 4. Using its own MiXCR run on the RT-PCR reads, TCRdb lists one record per CDR3 protein. The repertoire has roughly 700,000 distinct CDR3 sequences, more than 15% of them found once; the top ten carry 11%. This clonotype occurred a few times. Its antigen is not identified. The J gene is TRBJ2-7, the V gene TRBV20-1, with 11 bases that match TRBD2. The sequenced sample was PBMCs from blood, obtained about 11 days after vaccination. This clonotype was sampled from a man aged 45-65 years who received an inactivated influenza vaccine. The CDR3 is CSAMGTSGSYEQYF. The CDR3 bases are TGCAGTGCGATGGGGACTAGCGGCTCCTACGAGCAGTACTTC.